The T cell receptor beta chain described here comes from a study of cytomegalovirus exposure and HLA in healthy donors. Study-level results: In a later analysis, several top co-occurrence clusters appeared linked to parvovirus B19, influenza, CMV and Epstein-Barr virus.

The study ran its PCR with 60 Vbeta and 13 Jbeta primers. The method was immunoSEQ multiplex PCR; TCRdb's version includes in-frame clones alone and lacks a portion of them. The sample contains about 160,000 clones, about three quarters of which appear only once. This clone was detected only a few times. What it binds is not known. Germline CDR1 and CDR2: MNHNS and SASEGT. This CDR3 comprises 12 residues. Trimming pared 3 bases from V and 3 bases from J, leaving 6 bases between. The origin of this receptor is a woman aged 40 to 55 in good health and CMV-seronegative. The specimen was PBMCs. This sequence joins TRBV6-1 and TRBJ2-7; D is uncertain. The CDR3 spells CASSEAFYEQYF. In DNA, the CDR3 is TGTGCCAGCAGTGAGGCCTTCTACGAGCAGTACTTC.